This T cell receptor (beta chain) was sequenced during a study of human T cells and chemical hapten exposure (dated by TCRdb to the early 2020s). For context, the study as a whole: For sensitization, 2% DPC in acetone was applied to a roughly 2 cm by roughly 2 cm area of upper inner arm skin. The mostly female patient cohort included alopecia areata with under or over 50% scalp involvement, alopecia totalis and alopecia universalis. Patient blood was sampled pre-sensitization (week 0) and at 2, 6 and about 24 weeks after DPC sensitization. The study tracked peripheral blood TCR repertoire changes in vivo during primary and secondary sensitization to the hapten diphenylcyclopropenone (DPC) in alopecia patients. For TCR sequencing, blood came from 25 to 35 alopecia patients at anywhere from one to four time points (pre-sensitization, 2, 6 and 24 weeks). Patch testing on the upper back used Finn chambers containing 0.01% DPC, with scoring done after 6 days according to International Contact Dermatitis Research Group standards. Throughout the approximately 25-week study period, patients were also given weekly therapeutic DPC doses on the scalp. Libraries were pooled for sequencing, and variation in per-sample TCR yields was attributed mainly to small differences in library volumes within the pool.

The library was made by RACE. TCRdb shows the sequencer as NextSeq 500. During library preparation, unique molecular identifiers were attached to individual cDNA molecules so that TCRs could be counted in a quantitative, reproducible way. From each blood RNA sample, both TCR alpha and TCR beta chains were sequenced. As for how the authors treated the data: The median number of TCRs per sample was roughly 100,000, ranging from about 20,000 to 700,000. V, J and CDR3 annotation of the TCR reads was carried out using the Decombinator software suite. To make PS versus PT1 abundance plots, every sample was subsampled to the same number of TCRs (28,000). Expanded TCRs were defined as absent before sensitization and observed at least eight times at the 2-week time point. Clones were called with MiXCR by TCRdb after fastp trimmed the public reads at Q25, and only in-frame beta chains were retained. Entries that share a CDR3 protein sequence are merged under the most common genes and DNA. None of the V and J calls come from the authors' own analysis; TCRdb made them. For this sample there are about 69,000 distinct CDR3 sequences; around a tenth appear just once. 6.8% of the sample comes from the top ten.

General findings and caveats noted by the study authors: A positive correlation was found between the number of PT1 expanded TCRs and patch test score, with significance reached at thresholds 8, 16 and 32 but not 4. Expanded TCRs formed significantly more large CDR3 similarity clusters than pre-sensitization or healthy control sets, consistent with antigen-driven responses. After repeated subsampling, changes were observed in the strength of the expansion versus patch-test correlation and in the threshold at which the correlation became significant. DPC sensitization did not change the number of TCRs with a frequency above 1 in 1000, and there was no evidence of changes in global repertoire structure. Alopecia, a presumed autoimmune disease, was present in all patients, so the immune response of the patients might differ from that of healthy individuals.

What the time point label conveys for this sample: patch test 2, 6 weeks after DPC sensitization. What this sample's treatment or condition label stands for: therapeutic diphenylcyclopropenone sensitization with weekly scalp DPC. At every patch-test visit, the blood draw took place before the patch test was put on. To be eligible, patients had to be aged 18 to 70, diagnosed with alopecia and judged suitable for DPC therapy, while pregnant patients were excluded. Total RNA was extracted from unfractionated whole blood that had been collected in Tempus Blood RNA tubes. CDR1 MNHEY and CDR2 SVGAGI were looked up in the germline V gene. The CDR3 covers 15 residues, taking in both the cysteine and the phenylalanine. The only DNA kept is the CDR3, 45 bases in frame from the first base. At the junction V is shortened by 0 bases and J by 0 bases, with 9 bases in between. This clonotype came up many times. Its antigen is still unknown. Nothing much larger sits one base from this clone, and base qualities are not available.

The sequenced sample was whole blood, obtained in connection with sensitization to the hapten diphenylcyclopropenone (DPC). The chain is assembled from TRBV6-5 and TRBJ2-7, with an unclear D gene assignment. This receptor was identified in a woman between 45 and 60 years old with alopecia areata. Some clones in this sample may be carry-over from other donors' samples. The CDR3 region: CASSYSQIASYEQYF. The DNA reads as follows: TGTGCCAGCAGTTACTCGCAGATAGCCTCCTACGAGCAGTACTTC.